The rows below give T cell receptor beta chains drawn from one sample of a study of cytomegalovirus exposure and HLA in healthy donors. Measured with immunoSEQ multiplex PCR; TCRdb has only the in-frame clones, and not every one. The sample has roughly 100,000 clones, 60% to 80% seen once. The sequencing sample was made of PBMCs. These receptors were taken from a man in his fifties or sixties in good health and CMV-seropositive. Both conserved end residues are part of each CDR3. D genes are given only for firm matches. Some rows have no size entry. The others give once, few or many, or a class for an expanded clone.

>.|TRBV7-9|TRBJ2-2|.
TGTGCCAGCAGCTTATACCAGACACCCATGTTATCGAACACCGGGGAGCTGTTTTTT
CASSLYQTPMLSNTGELFF
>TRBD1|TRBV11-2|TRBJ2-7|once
TGTGCCAGCAGCGTCGCCGGGACAGGGACCTACGAGCAGTACTTC
CASSVAGTGTYEQYF
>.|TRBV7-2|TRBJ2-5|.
TGTGCCAGCAGCTTATCGTGGGGCCCCCAAGAGACCCAGTACTTC
CASSLSWGPQETQYF
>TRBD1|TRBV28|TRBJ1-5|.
TGTGCCAGCAGTGTCACAGGGGGCTGGCAGCCCCAGCATTTT
CASSVTGGWQPQHF
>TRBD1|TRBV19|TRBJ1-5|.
TGTGCCAGTAGTATCCGGACAGGAGGCACGTTCGGCAGTCAGCCCCAGCATTTT
CASSIRTGGTFGSQPQHF
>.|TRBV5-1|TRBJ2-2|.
TGCGCCAGCAGCTTAGACGGAGAACTCACCGGGGAGCTGTTTTTT
CASSLDGELTGELFF
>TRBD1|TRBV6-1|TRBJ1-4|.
TGTGCCAGCAGTGAGCTTACAGGGGGAAGAAAACTGTTTTTT
CASSELTGGRKLFF
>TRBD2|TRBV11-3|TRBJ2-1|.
TGTGCCAGCAGCTCAAAGGGGACTAGTGATAATGAGCAGTTCTTC
CASSSKGTSDNEQFF
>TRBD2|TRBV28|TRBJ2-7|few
TGTGCCAGCAGTCCGGCCCCGGGAGGCCCTCCCTACGAGCAGTACTTC
CASSPAPGGPPYEQYF
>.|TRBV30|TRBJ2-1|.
TGTGCCTGGAATGGGCGGGGTGGGTACAATGAGCAGTTCTTC
CAWNGRGGYNEQFF
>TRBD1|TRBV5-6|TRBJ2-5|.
TGTGCCAGCAGCCCTCCCGACAGGGCCGGGGAGACCCAGTACTTC
CASSPPDRAGETQYF
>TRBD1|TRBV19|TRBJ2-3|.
TGTGCCAGTAGTATTCTAACAGGGGTAAGAGATACGCAGTATTTT
CASSILTGVRDTQYF
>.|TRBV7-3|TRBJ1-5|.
TGTGCCAGCTCGGTCCGCAATCAGCCCCAGCATTTT
CASSVRNQPQHF
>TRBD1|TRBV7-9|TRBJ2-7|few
TGTGCCAGCAGCTTTGACAGGGACCGATCCTACGAGCAGTACTTC
CASSFDRDRSYEQYF
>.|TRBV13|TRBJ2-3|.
TGTGCCAGCAGCTTAGCTGGGAGTGGAGGCACAGATACGCAGTATTTT
CASSLAGSGGTDTQYF
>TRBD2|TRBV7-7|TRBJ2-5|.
TGTGCCAGCAGCTTAGCGCTAACTAGCGGGAGTCCCGGGAAAGAGACCCAGTACTTC
CASSLALTSGSPGKETQYF
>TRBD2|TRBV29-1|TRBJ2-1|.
TGCAGCGCCCCCCGGGGTAGCGGGGACAATGAGCAGTTCTTC
CSAPRGSGDNEQFF
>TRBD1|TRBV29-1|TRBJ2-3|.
TGCAGCGTCGGGACAGGGGGTTCAAGAGATACGCAGTATTTT
CSVGTGGSRDTQYF
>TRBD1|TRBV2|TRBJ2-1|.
TGTGCCAGCAGAACCTCCGGGACAGGGGGAGGAGAGAAGCAGTTCTTC
CASRTSGTGGGEKQFF
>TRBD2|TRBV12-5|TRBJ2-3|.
TGTGCTAGTGGGGTCGTAGCGGGAGGGGTTGGCACAGATACGCAGTATTTT
CASGVVAGGVGTDTQYF
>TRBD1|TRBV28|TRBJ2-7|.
TGTGCCAGCAGCAGGACAGGGTACGAGCAGTACTTC
CASSRTGYEQYF
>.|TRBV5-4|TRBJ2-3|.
TGTGCCAGCAGCTTATCTGGCGGCAGGGGTAATACGCAGTATTTT
CASSLSGGRGNTQYF
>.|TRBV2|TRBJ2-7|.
TGTGCCAGCAATATCAGGCGTGGCGAGCAGTACTTC
CASNIRRGEQYF
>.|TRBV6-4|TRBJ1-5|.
TGTGCCAGCAGCAACGAAAGGGGTCAGCCCCAGCATTTT
CASSNERGQPQHF
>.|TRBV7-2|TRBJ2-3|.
TGTGCCAGCAGCTTAGCCACACGCACAGATACGCAGTATTTT
CASSLATRTDTQYF
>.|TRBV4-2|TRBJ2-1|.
TGTGCCAGCAGCCCTAGTTACAATGAGCAGTTCTTC
CASSPSYNEQFF
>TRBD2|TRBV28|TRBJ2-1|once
TGTGCCAGCAGTAGGGGACTAGCGGGAGCGGGGTACAATGAGCAGTTCTTC
CASSRGLAGAGYNEQFF
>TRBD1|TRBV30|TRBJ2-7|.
TGTGCCTGGGGGGGACAGGGGGCCTTGAACGAGCAGTACTTC
CAWGGQGALNEQYF
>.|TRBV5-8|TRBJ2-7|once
TGTGCCAGCAGCTTGGGGTTCGAGCAGTACTTC
CASSLGFEQYF
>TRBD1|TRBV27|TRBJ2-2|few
TGTGCCAGCAGACCTTCCGACAGGGCCGGGGAGCTGTTTTTT
CASRPSDRAGELFF
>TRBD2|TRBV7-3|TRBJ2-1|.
TGTGCCAGCAGCGCCGGGACTAGCGGGAGCAATGAGCAGTTCTTC
CASSAGTSGSNEQFF
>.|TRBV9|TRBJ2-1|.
TGTGCCAGCAGCGTAGTTCCTAGCAGCAATGAGCAGTTCTTC
CASSVVPSSNEQFF
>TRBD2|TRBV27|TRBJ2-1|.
TGTGCCAGCAGTTTATCGGCGGGGGGCAGGAATGAGCAGTTCTTC
CASSLSAGGRNEQFF
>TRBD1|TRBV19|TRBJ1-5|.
TGTGCCAGTAGTATAGACGGAAGGGGGCCAGCTCATCAGCCCCAGCATTTT
CASSIDGRGPAHQPQHF
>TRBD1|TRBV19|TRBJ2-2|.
TGTGCCAGTAGTATAGGGGGTTGGGGACAGGGTTACACCGGGGAGCTGTTTTTT
CASSIGGWGQGYTGELFF
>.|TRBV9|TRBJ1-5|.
TGTGCCAGCAGCCCTAGAGGAGAAGATGGTCAGCCCCAGCATTTT
CASSPRGEDGQPQHF
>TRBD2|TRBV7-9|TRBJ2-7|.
TGTGCCAGCAGCTCTCGGACTAGCGGCTCCTACGAGCAGTACTTC
CASSSRTSGSYEQYF
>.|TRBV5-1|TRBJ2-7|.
TGCGCCAGCAGCCCGCGGGACGGACTCTCCTACGAGCAGTACTTC
CASSPRDGLSYEQYF
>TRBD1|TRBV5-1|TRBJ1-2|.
TGCGCCAGCAGCTTAATAACAGGGGGCGGTGGCTACACCTTC
CASSLITGGGGYTF
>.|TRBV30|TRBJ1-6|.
TGTGCCTGGAGATCCGGGACGGGAGTTAATTCACCCCTCCACTTT
CAWRSGTGVNSPLHF
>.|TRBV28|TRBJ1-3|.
TGTGCCAGCAGTTCCCCCGGGACAAGCTCTGGAAACACCATATATTTT
CASSSPGTSSGNTIYF
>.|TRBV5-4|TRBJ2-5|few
TGTGCCAGCAGCCGAGGCGGGGAACTGCAAGAGACCCAGTACTTC
CASSRGGELQETQYF
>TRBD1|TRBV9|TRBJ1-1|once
TGTGCCAGCAGCGTAGGGGGACAGGGCAACACTGAAGCTTTCTTT
CASSVGGQGNTEAFF
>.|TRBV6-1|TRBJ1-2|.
TGTGCCGTGTACAGGGCCTATGGCTACACCTTC
CAVYRAYGYTF
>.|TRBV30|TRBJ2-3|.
TGTGCCTGGGGACCGACAGGCTACACAGATACGCAGTATTTT
CAWGPTGYTDTQYF
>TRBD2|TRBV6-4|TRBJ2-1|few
TGTGCCAGCAGTTCACTAGCGGGAGGATCAGATGAGCAGTTCTTC
CASSSLAGGSDEQFF
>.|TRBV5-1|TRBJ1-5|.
TGCGCCAGCAGCTTACTGGGGCCCGCGGGCAATCAGCCCCAGCATTTT
CASSLLGPAGNQPQHF
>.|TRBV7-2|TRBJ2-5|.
TGTGCCAGCAGCCGATCACTAGATCAAGAGACCCAGTACTTC
CASSRSLDQETQYF
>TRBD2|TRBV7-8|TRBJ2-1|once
TGTGCCAGCAGCTCGGGACTAGCGGGAGACTCGAATGAGCAGTTCTTC
CASSSGLAGDSNEQFF
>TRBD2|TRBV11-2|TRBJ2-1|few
TGTGCCAGCAGCTTAGGGCGGGGGGGTTGGTTCTTC
CASSLGRGGWFF
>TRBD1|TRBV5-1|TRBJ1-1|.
TGCGCCAGCAGCAGGACAGGGAGCACTGAAGCTTTCTTT
CASSRTGSTEAFF
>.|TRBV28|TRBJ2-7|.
TGTGCCAGCACCCCGGGGACTTCCTATCTTGGCGAGCAGTACTTC
CASTPGTSYLGEQYF
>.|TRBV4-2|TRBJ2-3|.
TGTGCCAGCAGTTCAACCGAAAAACTCACAGATACGCAGTATTTT
CASSSTEKLTDTQYF
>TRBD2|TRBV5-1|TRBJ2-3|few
TGCGCCAGCAGCCTGACTAGCGGAAGCACAGATACGCAGTATTTT
CASSLTSGSTDTQYF
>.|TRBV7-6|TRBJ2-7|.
TGTGCCAGCAGCTTATACCAGGGTACCTCCTACGAGCAGTACTTC
CASSLYQGTSYEQYF
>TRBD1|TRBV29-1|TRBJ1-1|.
TGCAGCGCTGTGACAGGGAGCACTGAAGCTTTCTTT
CSAVTGSTEAFF
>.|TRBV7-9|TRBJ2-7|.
TGTGCCAGCAGGCCATCCGGGTCCTACGAGCAGTACTTC
CASRPSGSYEQYF